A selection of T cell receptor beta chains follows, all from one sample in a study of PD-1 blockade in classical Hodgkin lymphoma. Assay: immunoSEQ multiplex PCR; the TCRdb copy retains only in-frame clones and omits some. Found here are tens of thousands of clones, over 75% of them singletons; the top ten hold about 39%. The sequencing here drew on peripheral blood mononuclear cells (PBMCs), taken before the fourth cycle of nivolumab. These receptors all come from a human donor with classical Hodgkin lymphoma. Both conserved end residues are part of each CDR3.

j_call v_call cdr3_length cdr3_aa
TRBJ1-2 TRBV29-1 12 CSVGQGDYGYTF
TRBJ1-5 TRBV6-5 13 CASSYRTNQPQHF
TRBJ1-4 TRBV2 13 CASSEAYGEKLFF
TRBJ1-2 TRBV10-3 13 CAISEGQGNGYTF
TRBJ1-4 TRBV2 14 CASSGQGPLEKLFF
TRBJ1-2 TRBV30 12 CAWSRRGEGYTF
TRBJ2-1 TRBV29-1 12 CSAQGPYNEQFF
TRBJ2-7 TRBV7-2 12 CASSSSPYEQYF
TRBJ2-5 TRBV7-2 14 CASRRTSFQETQYF
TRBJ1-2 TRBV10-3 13 CAIRKGANYGYTF
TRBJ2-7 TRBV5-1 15 CASSFQTSGSYEQYF
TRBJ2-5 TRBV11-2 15 CASSLQTGSGETQYF
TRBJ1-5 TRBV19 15 CASNLLQGFDQPQHF
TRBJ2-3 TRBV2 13 CASRGESTDTQYF
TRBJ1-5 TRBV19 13 CASMDGEGQPQHF
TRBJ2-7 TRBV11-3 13 CASSLGGYGEQYF
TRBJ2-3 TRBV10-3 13 CAIRLFLSDTQYF
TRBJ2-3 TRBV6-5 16 CASSYSPLLGAGSRYF
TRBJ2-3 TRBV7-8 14 CASSSRALTDTQYF
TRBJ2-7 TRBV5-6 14 CASSLYGRSYEQYF
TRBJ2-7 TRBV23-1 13 CASSQFPAYEQYF
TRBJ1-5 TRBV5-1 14 CASSLAGGNQPQHF
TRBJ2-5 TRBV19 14 CASSIGGVRETQYF
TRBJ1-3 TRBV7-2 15 CASSFLGGAGNTIYF
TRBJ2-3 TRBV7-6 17 CASSYSLSPTSTDTQYF
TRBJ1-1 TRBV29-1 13 CSADRQGGTEAFF
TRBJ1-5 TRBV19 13 CASSTERGQPQHF